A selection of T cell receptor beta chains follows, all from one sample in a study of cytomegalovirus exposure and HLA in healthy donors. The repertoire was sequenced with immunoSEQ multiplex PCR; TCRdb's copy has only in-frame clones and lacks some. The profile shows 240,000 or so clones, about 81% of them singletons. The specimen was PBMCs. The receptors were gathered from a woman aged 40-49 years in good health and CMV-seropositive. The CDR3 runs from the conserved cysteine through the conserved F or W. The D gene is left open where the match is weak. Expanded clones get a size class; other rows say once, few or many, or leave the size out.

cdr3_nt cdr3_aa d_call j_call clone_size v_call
TGTGCCATCAGTGACCCGGGACTTCCAACTAACTATGGCTACACCTTC CAISDPGLPTNYGYTF - TRBJ1-2 - TRBV10-3
TGTGCCAGCAGTGCTAGACAGGGGTTAAATGGCTACACCTTC CASSARQGLNGYTF TRBD1 TRBJ1-2 once TRBV2
TGTGCCAGCAGCGCGGTGACAGGGCAGGGTGAAAAACTGTTTTTT CASSAVTGQGEKLFF TRBD1 TRBJ1-4 - TRBV9
TGTGCCAGCGGTTCCAGGGGGTCGTCTCTGAACACTGAAGCTTTCTTT CASGSRGSSLNTEAFF TRBD1 TRBJ1-1 - TRBV6-5
TGTGCCAGCAGCGAGACAGGGTACCCTGGAAACACCATATATTTT CASSETGYPGNTIYF TRBD1 TRBJ1-3 - TRBV5-5
TGTGCCACCAGCAGAGGAGAGACTAGCGGGCCCAGCTCCTACGAGCAGTACTTC CATSRGETSGPSSYEQYF TRBD2 TRBJ2-7 - TRBV15
TGTGCCAGCAGTAGACTTCAGAACACTGAAGCTTTCTTT CASSRLQNTEAFF - TRBJ1-1 - TRBV7-9
TGCGCCAGCAGCCAGAACCACCTAGGAAGTTCCTACGAGCAGTACTTC CASSQNHLGSSYEQYF - TRBJ2-7 - TRBV4-3
TGTGCCAGCACGAAAAAAGTTGGAGCGAGGAGCTCCTATAATTCACCCCTCCACTTT CASTKKVGARSSYNSPLHF - TRBJ1-6 few TRBV5-6
TGTGCCAGCAGTGGCCCATCAGGGGTTATCGGCATAACCGGGGAGCTGTTTTTT CASSGPSGVIGITGELFF - TRBJ2-2 - TRBV2
TGTGCCAGCAGTCCCCGGGCCGGGGGGATCTACGAGCAGTACTTC CASSPRAGGIYEQYF TRBD2 TRBJ2-7 - TRBV6-5
TGTGCCAGTAGTACCCTTCCGGGACAGGGGGCTTACGAGCAGTACTTC CASSTLPGQGAYEQYF TRBD1 TRBJ2-7 - TRBV19
TGTGCCAGCAGCTTAGATAGGTTAGCTAGCGGGAGGAAAAATGAGCAGTTCTTC CASSLDRLASGRKNEQFF TRBD2 TRBJ2-1 - TRBV11-2
TGTGCCAGCAGCGTAGGAACTACAGGGAATACTGAAGCTTTCTTT CASSVGTTGNTEAFF - TRBJ1-1 - TRBV9
TGTGCCTCAGGGAGGCTTCTAGCGGGAGAAGGTGGAGAGACCCAGTACTTC CASGRLLAGEGGETQYF TRBD2 TRBJ2-5 - TRBV27
TGTGCCAGCGTTGATCGCCTAGCGCTTACAGATACGCAGTATTTT CASVDRLALTDTQYF - TRBJ2-3 - TRBV2
TGTGCCAGCAGCCCCGGTAGCAATCAGCCCCAGCATTTT CASSPGSNQPQHF - TRBJ1-5 - TRBV6-4
TGTGCCAGCTCACTTACCGGGACAGGTTCCTACAATGAGCAGTTCTTC CASSLTGTGSYNEQFF TRBD1 TRBJ2-1 few TRBV18
TGTGCCAGCAGTGCCCGACCCGGGACAGACACCGGGGAGCTGTTTTTT CASSARPGTDTGELFF TRBD1 TRBJ2-2 - TRBV6-6
TGCAGCGAATGGACAGCGAACTATGGCTACACCTTC CSEWTANYGYTF - TRBJ1-2 - TRBV29-1
TGTGCTAGTGGTTTGGTACTCAGGGAGGATAATGATGAGCAGTTCTTC CASGLVLREDNDEQFF - TRBJ2-1 once TRBV12-5
TGTGCCAGCAGCTTGGATCTAGCGGGAGGCACAGATACGCAGTATTTT CASSLDLAGGTDTQYF TRBD2 TRBJ2-3 - TRBV5-4
TGTGCCAGCAGCTTTAGGGCGGGGTGGACTGAAGCTTTCTTT CASSFRAGWTEAFF - TRBJ1-1 - TRBV5-5
TGTGCCAGTAGTATTAATCCGTCGGGGACTGAAGCTTTCTTT CASSINPSGTEAFF - TRBJ1-1 - TRBV19
TGTGCCAGTAGGGGAGACAGGGGCGGCAATCAGCCCCAGCATTTT CASRGDRGGNQPQHF TRBD1 TRBJ1-5 once TRBV19
TGTGCCAGCAGTAGGTCAGGGGATCAGCCCCAGCATTTT CASSRSGDQPQHF - TRBJ1-5 - TRBV6-6
TGTGCCAGTAGTATAGCTACTGGGGCCACAGATACGCAGTATTTT CASSIATGATDTQYF - TRBJ2-3 - TRBV19
TGTGCCAGCAGCAAGCGGACAGGGGGGATGACCGGGGAGCTGTTTTTT CASSKRTGGMTGELFF TRBD1 TRBJ2-2 - TRBV9
TGTGCCAGCAGCCCACAGGGACAGTTAAATTCACCCCTCCACTTT CASSPQGQLNSPLHF TRBD1 TRBJ1-6 - TRBV7-9
TGTGCCAGCAGCGTAGGGGCGGGTGGGTTGTACACCGGGGAGCTGTTTTTT CASSVGAGGLYTGELFF - TRBJ2-2 - TRBV9
TGTGCCAGCAGCCCCGGGACAGGGCACTATGGCTACACCTTC CASSPGTGHYGYTF TRBD1 TRBJ1-2 - TRBV9
TGCGCCAGCAGCCAAGATTTGCAGATCAATCAGCCCCAGCATTTT CASSQDLQINQPQHF - TRBJ1-5 - TRBV4-3
TGTGCCAGTAGTACTACCCCAGGGGTGGCCGGGGAGCTGTTTTTT CASSTTPGVAGELFF - TRBJ2-2 - TRBV19
TGTGCCAGTAGCGGGACTTTCCTCCCCATCTCTGAAGCTTTCTTT CASSGTFLPISEAFF - TRBJ1-1 - TRBV19
TGCGCCAGCAGCCAAGATTCGGGTATCTTAGGGGGCCGGTCTTTCTTT CASSQDSGILGGRSFF TRBD1 TRBJ1-1 - TRBV4-3
TGTGCCAGCAGTTACTCGATGCCAGGGGTAGATACGCAGTATTTT CASSYSMPGVDTQYF - TRBJ2-3 - TRBV6-5
TGTGCCAGCAGTTACGGAGCCCTCTCCTACGAGCAGTACTTC CASSYGALSYEQYF - TRBJ2-7 - TRBV6-6
TGCAGCGTTCCTCCGGAGCGGGGGTCTTACACAGATACGCAGTATTTT CSVPPERGSYTDTQYF TRBD2 TRBJ2-3 few TRBV29-1
TGTGCCAGTAGTACCGGGAGTGACGGCCATGGCTACACCTTC CASSTGSDGHGYTF - TRBJ1-2 - TRBV19
TGTGCCAGCAGTGAGGACTCCCCCCAACAGGGGCATTTTGAAGCTTTCTTT CASSEDSPQQGHFEAFF TRBD1 TRBJ1-1 - TRBV2
TGTGCCAGCAGCCCGACGACAGGAACCTATGGCTACACCTTC CASSPTTGTYGYTF - TRBJ1-2 - TRBV6-1
TGCGCCAGCAGCCAATCACCGGCGGGGAGGAACTATGGCTACACCTTC CASSQSPAGRNYGYTF - TRBJ1-2 - TRBV4-3
TGTGCCATCAGTGGGCCAGTGAACACTGAAGCTTTCTTT CAISGPVNTEAFF - TRBJ1-1 - TRBV10-3
TGTGCCTGGAGCTCGACTAGAAGTGAGCAGTTCTTC CAWSSTRSEQFF - TRBJ2-1 - TRBV30
TGTGCCAGTAGCACCGGGACAGGAGCCAATCAGCCCCAGCATTTT CASSTGTGANQPQHF TRBD1 TRBJ1-5 - TRBV19
TGTGCCAGCAGTGAGGAGAGAACCTATGGCTACACCTTC CASSEERTYGYTF - TRBJ1-2 - TRBV25-1